The 18 T cell receptor beta chains in this list originate from one sample, sequenced in a study of human T cells and chemical hapten exposure. Each CDR3 protein gets one entry after TCRdb re-called the RACE reads with MiXCR. The top ten hold over 3.5% of the sample, which has about 80,000 distinct CDR3 sequences, 14% seen once. Time point denoted: pre-sensitization, week 0. Treatment denoted: therapeutic diphenylcyclopropenone sensitization with weekly scalp DPC. This specimen was whole blood, taken in connection with sensitization to the hapten diphenylcyclopropenone (DPC). The origin of the receptors is a woman aged 45-59 years with alopecia areata. Some clones in this sample may be carry-over from other donors' samples.

This clonotype came up many times. The chain links TRBV29-1 to TRBJ2-1; 8 nucleotides align to TRBD2. The junction had 9 bases not matched to a gene; V was cut back by 7 bases and J by 4 bases. The germline CDR1 and CDR2 sequences are SQVTM and ANQGSEA. This CDR3 contains 14 residues. The CDR3 DNA reads TGCAGCGCCCCGGCGGGAGGTATATACAATGAGCAGTTCTTC. This gives the protein CSAPAGGIYNEQFF.

The sample holds many counts of this clonotype. The V call is TRBV4-2, the J call TRBJ2-3; D is unclear. Germline CDR1 LGHNA, CDR2 YNFKEQ. The CDR3 has 13 amino acids. V was pared by 1 base and J by 3 bases, with 5 bases between. The CDR3 here is CASSQGPTDTQYF. As DNA, the CDR3 is TGTGCCAGCAGCCAAGGGCCGACAGATACGCAGTATTTT.

The DNA of the CDR3 is TGCAGTGCTAGAATAGATAACGAAAAACTGTTTTTT. This sequence encodes CSARIDNEKLFF. The chain is built from TRBV20-1 and TRBJ1-4, with unresolved D. This CDR3 contains 12 residues. Trimming removed 2 bases at V and 8 bases at J, with 9 bases between. Germline V gene sequence: CDR1 DFQATT, CDR2 SNEGSKA (reference sequence).

This clonotype was seen a handful of times. V usage is TRBV25-1 and J usage is TRBJ2-1; D gene unclear. V lost 2 bases to trimming and J lost 8 bases, with 13 bases between them. The CDR3 loop spans 14 amino acids. From germline, CDR1 is MGHDK and CDR2 SYGVNS. The CDR3, as DNA: TGTGCCAGCAGTGAAGAGACACTAAAGGATGAGCAGTTCTTC. This gives the protein CASSEETLKDEQFF.

This clonotype was seen more than once but under ten times. V gene TRBV28 combines with J gene TRBJ1-2; 8 bases agree with TRBD1. This CDR3 comprises 16 residues. CDR1 is MDHEN and CDR2 is SYDVKM in the germline V gene. V shed 2 bases, J shed 1 base, and the junction held 6 bases outside the gene matches. The CDR3, as DNA: TGTGCCAGCAGTTTAGTTGGACAGGGTAATAACTATGGCTACACCTTC. It is translated as CASSLVGQGNNYGYTF.

CDR3 sequence: CASSLVQGGRDTQYF. The CDR3 bases are TGTGCCAGCAGCTTAGTTCAGGGGGGCCGGGATACGCAGTATTTT. The gene calls are TRBV7-2 and TRBJ2-3; maybe TRBD1 (7 bases). Trimming cost V 1 base and J 6 bases, with 14 bases left between them. CDR1 and CDR2 (germline): SGHTA, FQGNSA. The CDR3 is made up of 15 amino acids. Drawing the rest from reference TRBV7-2 and TRBJ2-3, the complete variable domain is GAGVSQSPSNKVTEKGKDVELRCDPISGHTALYWYRQSLGQGLEFLIYFQGNSAPDKSGLPSDRFSAERTGGSVSTLTIQRTQQEDSAVYLCASSLVQGGRDTQYFGPGTRLTVL.

This clonotype came up a few times. The V gene is TRBV12-3 or TRBV12-4, the J gene TRBJ2-7; TRBD1 agrees at 7 bases. The CDR3 loop spans 14 amino acids. V lost 6 bases to trimming and J lost 6 bases; unmatched junction nucleotides: 11. CDR3 in amino acids: CASRMRGLRSEQYF. The CDR3 DNA reads as TGTGCCAGCAGAATGAGGGGGCTCCGCTCCGAGCAGTACTTC.

This clonotype occurred once. The rearrangement links TRBV3-1 to TRBJ1-2; TRBD1 might be the D (5 bases). The germline V and J ends were trimmed by 6 bases and 8 bases, with 16 bases remaining between them. Germline CDR1 reads LGHDT; CDR2 reads YNNKEL (reference sequence). CDR3 size: 13 residues. The CDR3 is CASSTGQEEGYTF. CDR3 nucleotide sequence: TGTGCCAGCAGTACTGGACAAGAGGAGGGCTACACCTTC.

The chain couples TRBV20-1 to TRBJ1-5, with a tentative D call TRBD1 (5 bases). Germline V lookup: CDR1 DFQATT, CDR2 SNEGSKA (reference sequence). This CDR3 spans 14 amino acids. The V gene lost 1 base and the J gene lost 7 bases, with 14 bases spanning the gap. In DNA, the CDR3 is TGCAGTGCTAGAGCGTCGGGGACGCGACAGCCCCAGCATTTT. The encoded protein is CSARASGTRQPQHF.

This clonotype occurred a few times. The chain combines TRBV12-5 with TRBJ1-1, with D hard to call. CDR3 size: 14 residues. V lost 6 bases and J lost 0, with 11 bases in between. The germline gives CDR1 LGHNT, CDR2 FRNRAP. DNA for the CDR3: TGTGCTAGTGGCGTCTCGCGTATGAACACTGAAGCTTTCTTT. Translated: CASGVSRMNTEAFF.

The rearrangement joins TRBV19 to TRBJ2-7; TRBD2 might be the D (7 bases). The V gene's germline CDR1 is LNHDA and CDR2 SQIVND (reference sequence). The CDR3 spans 15 residues. With 7 bases removed from V and 3 bases from J, the gap between germline ends came to 19 bases. In DNA form, the CDR3 reads TGTGCCAGTACCACCCCGGACGGGGGGCACTACGAGCAGTACTTC. Translation: CASTTPDGGHYEQYF.

This clonotype was counted between two and nine times. This sequence joins TRBV28 and TRBJ2-5; TRBD2 might be the D (5 bases). V gave up 5 bases and J gave up 6 bases, with 10 bases separating them. The CDR3 covers 12 residues. In germline, CDR1 is MDHEN, CDR2 SYDVKM. The CDR3 nucleotides are TGTGCCAGCAGTAAATTAGCGAAGACCCAGTACTTC. It is translated as CASSKLAKTQYF. The whole variable domain, filled in from reference TRBV28 and TRBJ2-5, reads DVKVTQSSRYLVKRTGEKVFLECVQDMDHENMFWYRQDPGLGLRLIYFSYDVKMKEKGDIPEGYSVSREKKERFSLILESASTNQTSMYLCASSKLAKTQYFGPGTRLLVL.

With regard to this clonotype: Its ends do not fully match the called genes, so a read error is possible. The chain uses TRBV9 and TRBJ1-1; D may be TRBD1 (6 bases). There are 12 residues in the CDR3. CDR1 SGDLS and CDR2 YYNGEE come from the germline V gene. The CDR3 region is CASRVRGPGAHF. The CDR3 region has the DNA TGTGCCAGCAGAGTCAGGGGCCCGGGTGCTCATTTT.

The chain uses TRBV14 and TRBJ2-3; D unresolved. Germline CDR1 is SGHDN and CDR2 is FVKESK. The CDR3 has 12 residues. The germline V and J ends were trimmed by 4 bases and 8 bases, with 10 bases remaining between them. CDR3 nucleotide sequence: TGTGCCAGCAGCCCGGACCCCCTTACGCAGTATTTT. Its protein product is CASSPDPLTQYF.

CDR3 region: CAWSKGTSDTQYF. The CDR3 bases are TGTGCCTGGAGTAAAGGGACATCAGATACGCAGTATTTT. The chain uses TRBV30 and TRBJ2-3; weak D call: TRBD1 (6 bases). The ends were cut back, 2 bases at V and 4 bases at J, with 10 bases in the middle. The CDR3 totals 13 residues. The V gene's germline CDR1 is GTSNPN and CDR2 SVGIG (reference sequence).

J is TRBJ1-6 and V is TRBV7-2; 7 bases are shared with TRBD1. Trimming removed 8 bases from V and 5 bases from J; junction bases left unmatched: 6. The CDR3 is 14 residues long. Germline V lookup: CDR1 SGHTA, CDR2 FQGNSA. The CDR3 is CASGPTGNNSPLHF. The CDR3, as DNA: TGTGCCAGCGGGCCGACAGGGAATAATTCACCCCTCCACTTT.

The gene calls are TRBV5-6 and TRBJ2-1; 9 bases align to TRBD2. CDR3 length: 18 amino acids. In germline, CDR1 is SGHDT, CDR2 YYEEEE. V lost 2 bases to trimming and J lost 4 bases; unmatched junction nucleotides: 13. In DNA, the CDR3 is TGTGCCAGCAGCTTCGGCGGGAGGGCCCAAAGAACGTACAATGAGCAGTTCTTC. Encoded protein: CASSFGGRAQRTYNEQFF.

CDR3 sequence (DNA): TGTGCCAGCAGAGGAGGCCCTGGGAACGAAGCCAAAAACATTCAGTACTTC. This codes for CASRGGPGNEAKNIQYF. This chain uses TRBV2 with TRBJ2-4, with D perhaps TRBD2 (5 bases). Germline-derived CDR1 and CDR2 are SNHLY and FYNNEI. V was cut by 6 bases and J by 0 bases, with 18 bases left in between. This CDR3 region has 17 residues.